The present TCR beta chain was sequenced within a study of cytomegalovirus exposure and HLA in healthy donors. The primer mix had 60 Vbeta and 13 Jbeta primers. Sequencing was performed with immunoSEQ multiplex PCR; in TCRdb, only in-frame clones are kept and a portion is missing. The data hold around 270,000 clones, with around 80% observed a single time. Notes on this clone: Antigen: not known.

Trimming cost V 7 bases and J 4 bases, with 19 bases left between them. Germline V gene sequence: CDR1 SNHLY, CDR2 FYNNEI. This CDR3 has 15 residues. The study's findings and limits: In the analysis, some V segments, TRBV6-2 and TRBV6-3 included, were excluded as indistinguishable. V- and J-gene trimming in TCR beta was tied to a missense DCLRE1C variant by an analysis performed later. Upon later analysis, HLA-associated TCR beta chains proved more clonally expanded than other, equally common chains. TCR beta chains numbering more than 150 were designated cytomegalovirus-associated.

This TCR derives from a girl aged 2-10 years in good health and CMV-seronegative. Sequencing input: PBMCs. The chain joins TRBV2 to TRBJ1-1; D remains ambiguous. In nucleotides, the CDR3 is TGTGCCAGCACCAGGATTGCGTTTTACTCCACTGAAGCTTTCTTT. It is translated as CASTRIAFYSTEAFF. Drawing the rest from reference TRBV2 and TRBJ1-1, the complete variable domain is EPEVTQTPSHQVTQMGQEVILRCVPISNHLYFYWYRQILGQKVEFLVSFYNNEISEKSEIFDDQFSVERPDGSNFTLKIRSTKLEDSAMYFCASTRIAFYSTEAFFGQGTRLTVV.